These 28 T cell receptor beta chains originate from one sample sequenced in a study of low-dose radiotherapy and immunotherapy resistance in tumors. Priming of first-strand cDNA relied on TRAV- and TRBV-specific primers (covering alpha and beta chains). PCR amplification of the TCRs was performed with Phusion for 20 to 25 PCR cycles, and it relied on a constant-region primer together with a V-primer adapter. TCRdb independently ran MiXCR on the reads; one entry per CDR3 protein. Here the sample spans around 69,000 distinct CDR3 sequences, around 32% being singletons. This sample's time point: before trial treatment. Specimen: PBMCs, collected before treatment. The receptors were sampled from a female donor with ovarian cancer.

This clonotype has ten or more counts. The J gene is TRBJ1-2, the V gene TRBV20-1; perhaps TRBD1 as D (5 bases). Trimming shortened V by 3 bases and J by 2 bases, and 10 bases separated the two germline ends. The CDR3 consists of 13 residues. Germline values: CDR1 DFQATT, CDR2 SNEGSKA (reference sequence). The CDR3 reads CSARPGQNYGYTF. DNA of the CDR3: TGCAGTGCTAGGCCAGGGCAGAACTATGGCTACACCTTC.

To note about this clonotype: A far larger clone differs by one base, so this is likely a read error. The chain employs TRBV5-5 and TRBJ1-1; a possible D gene is TRBD1 (6 bases). Germline V CDR1 and CDR2: SGHKS, YYEKEE (reference sequence). CDR3 length: 13 residues. Trimming took 4 bases from V and 1 from J, leaving 8 bases between them. CDR3 region: CASSRDTNTEAFF. CDR3 nucleotide sequence: TGTGCCAGCAGCAGGGACACGAACACTGAAGCTTTCTTT.

This clonotype was seen ten or more times. The rearrangement joins TRBV19 to TRBJ1-5; D unresolved. Germline V gene lookup returns CDR1 LNHDA and CDR2 SQIVND (reference sequence). This CDR3 is 15 amino acids long. Trimming stripped 8 bases from V and 2 bases from J, with 16 bases between. The CDR3: CASEHRAQGNQPQHF. Written as DNA, the CDR3 is TGTGCCAGTGAACACCGGGCCCAGGGCAATCAGCCCCAGCATTTT.

The V gene is TRBV5-1, the J gene TRBJ2-7, with TRBD2 matching 11 bases. From germline, CDR1 is SGHRS and CDR2 YFSETQ. This CDR3 comprises 15 residues. Unmatched junction bases numbered 6, after V lost 0 bases and J lost 7 bases. DNA for the CDR3: TGCGCCAGCAGCTTGGCTAGCGGGAGGTCTAGGGAGCAGTACTTC. Translated, it gives CASSLASGRSREQYF.

In this sample, this clonotype turned up many times. The chain uses TRBV10-3 and TRBJ2-3; 9 nucleotides line up with TRBD2. The V segment lost 2 bases and the J segment 5 bases; nucleotides outside the gene matches: 8. CDR3 length: 16 residues. CDR1 is ENHRY, CDR2 SYGVKD, per germline. The chain's CDR3 is CAISEGSGSVKDTQYF. In DNA form, the CDR3 reads TGTGCCATCAGTGAGGGTAGCGGGAGTGTTAAAGATACGCAGTATTTT.

This clonotype was counted ten times or more. This sequence joins TRBV19 and TRBJ1-2, with D unclear. This CDR3 has 14 amino acids. CDR1 is LNHDA, CDR2 SQIVND, per germline (reference sequence). The germline V and J ends were trimmed by 3 bases and 4 bases, with 12 bases remaining between them. CDR3 coding DNA: TGTGCCAGTAGTATCCCCCAAGTCCCCTATGGCTACACCTTC. Translation gives CASSIPQVPYGYTF.

Comments on this clonotype: Without the conserved terminal phenylalanine or tryptophan, this CDR3 likely stems from a read error. This chain connects TRBV7-6 to TRBJ2-5; D ambiguous. The V gene lost 3 bases and the J gene lost 5 bases, with 7 bases spanning the gap. There are 12 residues in the CDR3. Germline V gene lookup returns CDR1 SGHVS and CDR2 FNYEAQ. The CDR3 DNA is TGTGCCAGCAGCTTGTTACGGGAGACCCAGTACTCC. Its protein is CASSLLRETQYS.

Comment on this clonotype: One base separates it from a far larger clone, so it is likely a read error. J is TRBJ2-1 and V is TRBV28; possibly TRBD1 or TRBD2 for D (6 bases each). The CDR3 has 13 residues. Germline V lookup: CDR1 MDHEN, CDR2 SYDVKM. Trimming shortened V by 9 bases and J by 10 bases, and 19 bases separated the two germline ends. The CDR3 protein is CASKRGASYEQFF. CDR3 DNA sequence: TGTGCCAGTAAGAGGGGGGCATCCTACGAGCAGTTCTTC.

In this sample, this clonotype turned up many times. The V gene is TRBV20-1, the J gene TRBJ1-2, with D tentatively TRBD1 (5 bases). Germline CDR1 reads DFQATT; CDR2 reads SNEGSKA (reference sequence). V lost 3 bases and J 6 bases, leaving 23 bases between the germline ends. CDR3 length: 16 amino acids. The CDR3 sequence is CSASLSWPGSVDGYTF. CDR3 in DNA: TGCAGTGCTAGTTTGTCTTGGCCAGGGTCGGTGGATGGCTACACCTTC.

There are many counts of this clonotype. The chain uses TRBV19 and TRBJ1-6; 11 nucleotides align to TRBD1. The germline V gene has CDR1 LNHDA and CDR2 SQIVND (reference sequence). CDR3 length: 15 residues. V was clipped by 2 bases and J by 9 bases; unmatched bases: 3. CDR3 sequence (DNA): TGTGCCAGTAGTATACCCGGACAGGGGGCTTCACCCCTCCACTTT. This gives the protein CASSIPGQGASPLHF.

The chain recombines TRBV2 with TRBJ1-2; D unclear. The ends were cut back, 9 bases at V and 4 bases at J, with 12 bases in the middle. Germline assignment: CDR1 SNHLY and CDR2 FYNNEI. The CDR3 spans 12 residues. The CDR3 region is CASHRITYGYTF. Here the CDR3 DNA reads TGTGCCAGTCACCGAATAACCTATGGCTACACCTTC.

There are many counts of this clonotype. The chain links TRBV11-1 to TRBJ2-3; 14 bases are shared with TRBD2. Germline V lookup: CDR1 SGHAT, CDR2 FQDESV (reference sequence). The V gene end was trimmed by 5 bases and the J gene end by 4 bases; junction bases not matched to a gene: 8. The CDR3 is made up of 17 amino acids. The CDR3 DNA follows: TGTGCCAGCAGCCCGGGGACTAGCGGGAGAGGCGCAGATACGCAGTATTTT. Encoded protein: CASSPGTSGRGADTQYF.

At least ten counts were recorded for this clonotype. The V call is TRBV5-1, the J call TRBJ2-1, with D hard to call. The CDR3 spans 15 residues. V dropped 4 bases and J dropped 0 bases, with 11 bases sitting between them. CDR1 and CDR2 from the germline V gene are SGHRS and YFSETQ. The CDR3 DNA follows: TGCGCCAGCAGCCCCCGCCCATACTCCTACAATGAGCAGTTCTTC. The encoded protein is CASSPRPYSYNEQFF.

Many counts were recorded for this clonotype. This chain uses TRBV20-1 with TRBJ2-5; 10 bases are a match to TRBD1. From germline, CDR1 is DFQATT and CDR2 SNEGSKA (reference sequence). This CDR3 has 15 amino acids. Trimming cost V 6 bases and J 5 bases; bases outside gene matches: 12. The CDR3: CSAHRRDRGRETQYF. Written as DNA, the CDR3 is TGCAGTGCCCATCGCCGGGACAGGGGACGGGAGACCCAGTACTTC.

Comments on this clonotype: This probably arose from a read error, given a far larger clone one base away. The chain is built from TRBV28 and TRBJ2-1; 9 bases agree with TRBD2. Unmatched junction bases numbered 8, after V lost 3 bases and J lost 8 bases. In germline, CDR1 is MDHEN, CDR2 SYDVKM. There are 15 residues in the CDR3. The CDR3 loop is CASSFDGGGGDEQFF. The CDR3 bases are TGTGCCAGCAGTTTTGACGGCGGGGGGGGAGATGAGCAGTTCTTC.

This sequence joins TRBV6-5 and TRBJ2-1, with D possibly TRBD2 on 6 matching bases. Germline loops: CDR1 MNHEY, CDR2 SVGAGI. The CDR3 totals 14 residues. V was pared by 7 bases and J by 6 bases, with 16 bases between. In DNA form, the CDR3 reads TGTGCCAGCACTCCCCTTGGGCGGGGCAATGAGCAGTTCTTC. Protein sequence: CASTPLGRGNEQFF.

This clonotype has just one count. CDR3 nucleotides: TGCGCCAGCAGCCAAGGTTCCGGGACTAGCGGGGGGTTTTCTAGCACAGATACGCAGTATTTT. It is translated as CASSQGSGTSGGFSSTDTQYF. The chain joins TRBV4-1 to TRBJ2-3; 15 nucleotides match TRBD2. J was trimmed by 0 bases and V by 1 base; bases with no gene match: 11. This CDR3 region has 21 residues. Germline V CDR1 and CDR2: MGHRA, YSYEKL.

The rearrangement uses TRBV28 and TRBJ1-5; no definite D call. CDR1 is MDHEN, CDR2 SYDVKM, per germline. The CDR3 extends over 14 amino acids. Trimming stripped 3 bases from V and 6 bases from J, with 12 bases between. This CDR3 is CASSLRALIQPQHF. Here the CDR3 DNA reads TGTGCCAGCAGTTTGCGGGCCTTGATTCAGCCCCAGCATTTT.

This clonotype has a count of ten or more. The rearrangement uses TRBV6-1 and TRBJ1-5; D possibly corresponds to TRBD1 (5 bases). Germline CDR1 is MNHNS and CDR2 is SASEGT. Trimming took 5 bases from V and 5 from J, leaving 16 bases between them. This CDR3 is 15 amino acids long. The CDR3 coding sequence is TGTGCCAGCAGTTCGACGGGACGGGGACATCAGCCCCAGCATTTT. It specifies CASSSTGRGHQPQHF.

This clonotype was seen ten or more times. The chain employs TRBV28 and TRBJ2-1, with a tentative D call TRBD2 (5 bases). V lost 6 bases, J lost 1 base, and 10 bases lay in between. The CDR3 is made up of 14 amino acids. Germline lookup yields CDR1 MDHEN and CDR2 SYDVKM. The CDR3 loop reads CASSRGGSYNEQFF. The CDR3 DNA is TGTGCCAGCAGCCGGGGTGGGTCCTACAATGAGCAGTTCTTC.

This clonotype showed up many times. This chain links TRBV19 with TRBJ2-7; TRBD1 matches 10 bases. There are 14 residues in the CDR3. Germline CDR1 LNHDA, CDR2 SQIVND (reference sequence). V gave up 7 bases and J gave up 3 bases; unmatched junction bases: 6. The chain's CDR3 is CASTLGQGFYEQYF. For the CDR3, the DNA is TGTGCCAGTACCCTGGGACAGGGGTTCTACGAGCAGTACTTC.

The chain uses TRBV12-2 and TRBJ2-5; the table's D call TRBD1 went unverified against the DNA. TRBV12-2 is a documented pseudogene. This CDR3 comprises 15 residues. The CDR3 coding sequence is TGTGCAAGTCGCCCTAGTCGGGGGCACCAAGAGACCCAGTACTTC. Translating gives CASRPSRGHQETQYF.

The rearrangement uses TRBV10-2 and TRBJ1-1; 9 nucleotides match TRBD1. The CDR3 contains 17 residues. CDR1 and CDR2 from the germline V gene are WSHSY and SAAADI. V was clipped by 2 bases and J by 0 bases; unmatched bases: 7. CDR3 sequence (DNA): TGCGCCAGCAGTGAGAGAATGGGACAGGGTATGAACACTGAAGCTTTCTTT. Protein: CASSERMGQGMNTEAFF.

The rearrangement joins TRBV7-3 to TRBJ2-2; D is uncertain. The CDR3 is made up of 14 amino acids. From germline, CDR1 is SGHTA and CDR2 FQGTGA. The V end lost 2 bases, the J end lost 2 bases, and 6 bases lay between the germline ends. The CDR3 DNA reads TGTGCCAGCAGCTTACTTCTTAACACCGGGGAGCTGTTTTTT. Translated, it gives CASSLLLNTGELFF.

The CDR3 nucleotides are TGTGCCAGCAGCGCTAAAGGACTAGCGGGGGGGCAAGCCGGGGAGCTGTTTTTT. Its protein product is CASSAKGLAGGQAGELFF. This chain uses TRBV9 with TRBJ2-2; 15 bases are shared with TRBD2. The CDR3 runs to 18 residues. Germline V CDR1 and CDR2: SGDLS, YYNGEE. V dropped 3 bases and J dropped 6; count of bases not matched to a gene: 9.

This clonotype was detected ten times or more. The chain combines TRBV5-1 with TRBJ1-2; tentative D call: TRBD1 (5 bases). This CDR3 is 17 amino acids long. Germline-derived CDR1 and CDR2 are SGHRS and YFSETQ. The ends were cut back, 4 bases at V and 4 bases at J, with 23 bases in the middle. DNA for the CDR3: TGCGCCAGCAGCCTGGAACTCCGCAGGGAAGCTCGCTATGGCTACACCTTC. Translating gives CASSLELRREARYGYTF. The full variable domain, completed using reference TRBV5-1 and TRBJ1-2, is KAGVTQTPRYLIKTRGQQVTLSCSPISGHRSVSWYQQTPGQGLQFLFEYFSETQRNKGNFPGRFSGRQFSNSRSEMNVSTLELGDSALYLCASSLELRREARYGYTFGSGTRLTVV.

In this sample, this clonotype turned up many times. V is TRBV7-9 and J is TRBJ2-3; the D gene could be TRBD1 or TRBD2 (5 bases each). Trimming pared 4 bases from V and 4 bases from J, leaving 18 bases between. Germline V lookup: CDR1 SEHNR, CDR2 FQNEAQ (reference sequence). This CDR3 has 16 residues. In DNA form, the CDR3 reads TGTGCCAGCAGCTCAACCGGGGACCTAGGCCCAGATACGCAGTATTTT. This translates into CASSSTGDLGPDTQYF. Full variable domain (missing parts from reference TRBV7-9 and TRBJ2-3): DTGVSQNPRHKITKRGQNVTFRCDPISEHNRLYWYRQTLGQGPEFLTYFQNEAQLEKSRLLSDRFSAERPKGSFSTLEIQRTEQGDSAMYLCASSSTGDLGPDTQYFGPGTRLTVL.

J is TRBJ1-5 and V is TRBV28; D is ambiguous. The germline V gene has CDR1 MDHEN and CDR2 SYDVKM. Trimming cost V 3 bases and J 2 bases, with 20 bases left between them. CDR3 length: 18 amino acids. The CDR3 region is CASSFVRSGSKGNQPQHF. In DNA, the CDR3 is TGTGCCAGCAGTTTTGTCCGATCAGGCTCCAAGGGCAATCAGCCCCAGCATTTT.